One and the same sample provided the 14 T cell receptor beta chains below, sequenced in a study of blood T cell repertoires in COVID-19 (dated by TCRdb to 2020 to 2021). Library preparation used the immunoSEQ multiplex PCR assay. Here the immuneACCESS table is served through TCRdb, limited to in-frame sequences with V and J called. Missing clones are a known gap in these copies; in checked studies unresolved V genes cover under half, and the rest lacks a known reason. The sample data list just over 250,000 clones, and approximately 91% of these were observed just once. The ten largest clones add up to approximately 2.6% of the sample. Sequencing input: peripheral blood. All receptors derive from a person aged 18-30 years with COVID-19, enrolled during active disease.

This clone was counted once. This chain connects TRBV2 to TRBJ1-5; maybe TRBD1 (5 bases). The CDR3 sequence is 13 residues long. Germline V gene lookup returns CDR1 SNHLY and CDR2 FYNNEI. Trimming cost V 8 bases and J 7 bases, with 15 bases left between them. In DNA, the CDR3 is TGTGCCAGCGGGGACCGCCGGGAGCAGCCCCAGCATTTT. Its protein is CASGDRREQPQHF.

DNA of the CDR3: TGTGCCAGCAGCAAAGAGGTACTAGCGGGAGTTAACACAGATACGCAGTATTTT. Translating gives CASSKEVLAGVNTDTQYF. This sequence joins TRBV21-1 and TRBJ2-3; the table's D call, TRBD2, has no DNA check behind it. TRBV21-1 corresponds to a pseudogene. This CDR3 has 18 residues.

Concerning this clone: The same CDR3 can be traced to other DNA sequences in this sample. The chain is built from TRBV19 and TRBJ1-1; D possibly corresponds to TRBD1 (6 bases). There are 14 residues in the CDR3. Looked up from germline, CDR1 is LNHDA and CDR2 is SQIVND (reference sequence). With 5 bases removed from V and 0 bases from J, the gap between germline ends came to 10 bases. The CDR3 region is CASSPQGLNTEAFF. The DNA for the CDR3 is TGTGCCAGTAGTCCACAGGGCTTGAACACTGAAGCTTTCTTT. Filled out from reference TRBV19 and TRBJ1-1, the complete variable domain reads DGGITQSPKYLFRKEGQNVTLSCEQNLNHDAMYWYRQDPGQGLRLIYYSQIVNDFQKGDIAEGYSVSREKKESFPLTVTSAQKNPTAFYLCASSPQGLNTEAFFGQGTRLTVV.

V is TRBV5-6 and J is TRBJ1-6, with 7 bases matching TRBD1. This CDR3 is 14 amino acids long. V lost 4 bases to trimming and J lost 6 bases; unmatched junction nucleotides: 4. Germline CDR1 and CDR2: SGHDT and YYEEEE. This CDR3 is CASSLDRVNSPLHF. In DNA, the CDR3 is TGTGCCAGCAGCCTTGACAGGGTTAATTCACCCCTCCACTTT.

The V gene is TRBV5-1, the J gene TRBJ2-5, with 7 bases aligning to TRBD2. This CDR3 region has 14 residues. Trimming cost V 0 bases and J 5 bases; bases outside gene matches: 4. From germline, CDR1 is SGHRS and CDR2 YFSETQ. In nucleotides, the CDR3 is TGCGCCAGCAGCTTGGGGGACTACATGGAGACCCAGTACTTC. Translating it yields CASSLGDYMETQYF.

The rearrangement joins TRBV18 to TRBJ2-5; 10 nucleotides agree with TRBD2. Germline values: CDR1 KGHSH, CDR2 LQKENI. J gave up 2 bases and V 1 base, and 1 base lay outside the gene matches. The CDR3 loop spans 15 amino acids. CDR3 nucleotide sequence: TGTGCCAGCTCACCACGGACTAGCGGACAAGAGACCCAGTACTTC. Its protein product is CASSPRTSGQETQYF.

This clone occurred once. CDR3 loop: CASSLAVRSNEKLFF. The CDR3 DNA reads TGTGCCAGCAGCTTGGCGGTGAGGAGCAATGAAAAACTGTTTTTT. This chain links TRBV5-8 with TRBJ1-4; the D is unclear. The ends were cut back, 0 bases at V and 5 bases at J, with 11 bases in the middle. The CDR3 spans 15 residues. CDR1 and CDR2 (germline): SGHTS, YDEGEE.

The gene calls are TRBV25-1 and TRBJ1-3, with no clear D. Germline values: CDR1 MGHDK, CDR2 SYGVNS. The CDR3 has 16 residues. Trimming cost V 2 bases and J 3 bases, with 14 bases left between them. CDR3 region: CASSEAKGVGGNTIYF. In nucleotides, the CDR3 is TGTGCCAGCAGTGAAGCTAAGGGAGTGGGTGGAAACACCATATATTTT. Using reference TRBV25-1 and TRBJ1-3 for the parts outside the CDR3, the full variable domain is EADIYQTPRYLVIGTGKKITLECSQTMGHDKMYWYQQDPGMELHLIHYSYGVNSTEKGDLSSESTVSRIRTEHFPLTLESARPSHTSQYLCASSEAKGVGGNTIYFGEGSWLTVV.

The CDR3 loop is CASSIRSSVSYEQYF. CDR3 in DNA: TGTGCCAGTAGTATCCGGAGTTCCGTCTCCTACGAGCAGTACTTC. The rearrangement joins TRBV19 to TRBJ2-7, with no clear D. The CDR3 consists of 15 residues. Germline CDR1 LNHDA, CDR2 SQIVND (reference sequence). V was clipped by 3 bases and J by 0 bases, with 12 bases between them.

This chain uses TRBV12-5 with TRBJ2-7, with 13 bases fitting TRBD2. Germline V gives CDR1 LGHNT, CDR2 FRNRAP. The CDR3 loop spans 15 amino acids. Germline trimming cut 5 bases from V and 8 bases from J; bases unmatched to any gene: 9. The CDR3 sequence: CASGPGTSGIEKQYF. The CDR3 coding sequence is TGTGCTAGTGGTCCGGGGACTAGCGGGATAGAGAAGCAGTACTTC.

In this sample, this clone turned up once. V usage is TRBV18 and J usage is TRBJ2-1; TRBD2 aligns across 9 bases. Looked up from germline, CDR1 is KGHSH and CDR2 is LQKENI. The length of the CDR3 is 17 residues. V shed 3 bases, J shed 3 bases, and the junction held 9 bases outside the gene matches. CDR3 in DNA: TGTGCCAGCTCACCCCAGACTAGCGGAGCTGACTACAATGAGCAGTTCTTC. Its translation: CASSPQTSGADYNEQFF. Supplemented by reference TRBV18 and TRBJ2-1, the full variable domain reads NAGVMQNPRHLVRRRGQEARLRCSPMKGHSHVYWYRQLPEEGLKFMVYLQKENIIDESGMPKERFSAEFPKEGPSILRIQQVVRGDSAAYFCASSPQTSGADYNEQFFGPGTRLTVL.

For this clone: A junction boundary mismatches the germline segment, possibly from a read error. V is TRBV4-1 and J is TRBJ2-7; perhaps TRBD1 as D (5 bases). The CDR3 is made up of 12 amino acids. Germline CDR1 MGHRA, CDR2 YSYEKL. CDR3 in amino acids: CASSQGSDSLKF. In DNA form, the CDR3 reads TGCGCCAGCAGCCAAGGGTCTGACAGCCTCAAGTTC.

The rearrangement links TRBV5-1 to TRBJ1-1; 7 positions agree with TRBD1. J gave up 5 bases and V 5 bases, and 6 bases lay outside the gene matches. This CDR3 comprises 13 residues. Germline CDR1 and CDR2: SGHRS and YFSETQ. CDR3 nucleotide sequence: TGCGCCAGCAGGAGTAGGGGGCGTACTGAAGCTTTCTTT. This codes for CASRSRGRTEAFF.

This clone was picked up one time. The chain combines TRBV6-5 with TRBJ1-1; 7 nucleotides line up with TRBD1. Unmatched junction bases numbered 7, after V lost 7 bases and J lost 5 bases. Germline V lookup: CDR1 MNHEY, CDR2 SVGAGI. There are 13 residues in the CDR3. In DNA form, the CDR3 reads TGTGCCAGCAAGACAGGGTCATGGACTGAAGCTTTCTTT. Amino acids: CASKTGSWTEAFF.